This T cell receptor beta chain was sequenced for a study of T cells after posttransplantation cyclophosphamide. Overall study results and limits: Donor CD8+ memory clones often dominated recipient blood repertoires at later times.

Comments on this clone: Antigen specificity is unknown.

Repertoires were generated with immunoSEQ multiplex PCR, while TCRdb's copy carries only in-frame clones and drops some. The profile covers 40,000 or so clones, none occurring a single time. Looked up from germline, CDR1 is SGHTA and CDR2 is FQGNSA. This CDR3 spans 16 amino acids. The J segment lost 4 bases and the V segment lost 1 base, leaving 5 bases of the junction unmatched. Sequenced material: PBMCs. The J gene is TRBJ2-1, the V gene TRBV7-2, with TRBD2 matching 9 bases. The receptor was derived from a man aged 30-40 years in good health and a related stem cell transplant donor. As DNA, the CDR3 is TGTGCCAGCAGCTTAGAGGGGCGGGGGGGTTACAATGAGCAGTTCTTC. It codes for CASSLEGRGGYNEQFF.